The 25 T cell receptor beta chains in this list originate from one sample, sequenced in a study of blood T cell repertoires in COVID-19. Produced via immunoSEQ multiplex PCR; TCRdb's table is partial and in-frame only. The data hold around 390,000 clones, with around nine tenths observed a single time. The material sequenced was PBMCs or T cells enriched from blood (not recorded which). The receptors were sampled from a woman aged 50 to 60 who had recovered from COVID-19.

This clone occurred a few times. The CDR3 coding sequence is TGTGCCAGCAGCTTCCGTAGCGGGGGGGCCTTTGACGAGCAGTACTTC. It is translated as CASSFRSGGAFDEQYF. The genes are TRBV7-2 and TRBJ2-7; 11 bases line up with TRBD2. Germline CDR1 and CDR2: SGHTA and FQGNSA. After removal of 3 bases from V and 5 bases from J, the junction contained 9 bases not matched to a gene. The CDR3 is made up of 16 amino acids.

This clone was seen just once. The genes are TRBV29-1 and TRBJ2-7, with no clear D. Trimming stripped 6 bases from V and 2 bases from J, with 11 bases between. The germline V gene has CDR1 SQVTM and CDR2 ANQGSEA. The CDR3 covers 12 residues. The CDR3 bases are TGCAGCGTCAGAGACAAAGCCTACGAGCAGTACTTC. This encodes CSVRDKAYEQYF.

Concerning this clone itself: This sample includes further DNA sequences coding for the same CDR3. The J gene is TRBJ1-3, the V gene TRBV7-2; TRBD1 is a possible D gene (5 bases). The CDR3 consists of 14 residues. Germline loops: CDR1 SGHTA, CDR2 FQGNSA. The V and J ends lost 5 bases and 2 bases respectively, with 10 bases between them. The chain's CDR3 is CASSPPGAGNTIYF. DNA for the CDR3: TGTGCCAGCAGCCCGCCGGGGGCTGGAAACACCATATATTTT.

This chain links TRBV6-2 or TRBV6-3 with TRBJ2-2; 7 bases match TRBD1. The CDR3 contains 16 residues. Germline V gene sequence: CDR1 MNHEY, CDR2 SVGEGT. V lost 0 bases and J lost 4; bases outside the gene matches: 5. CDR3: CASSYSTGPATGELFF. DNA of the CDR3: TGTGCCAGCAGTTACTCGACAGGGCCAGCCACCGGGGAGCTGTTTTTT.

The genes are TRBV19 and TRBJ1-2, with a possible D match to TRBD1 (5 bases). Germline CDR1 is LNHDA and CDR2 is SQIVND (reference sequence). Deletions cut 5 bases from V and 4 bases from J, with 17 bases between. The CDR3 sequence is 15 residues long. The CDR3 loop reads CASSFQQGGPYGYTF. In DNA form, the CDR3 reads TGTGCCAGTAGTTTCCAGCAGGGAGGCCCCTATGGCTACACCTTC.

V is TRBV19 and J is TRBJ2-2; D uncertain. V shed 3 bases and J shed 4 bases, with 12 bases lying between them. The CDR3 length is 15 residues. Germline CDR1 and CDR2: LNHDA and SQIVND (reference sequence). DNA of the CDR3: TGTGCCAGTAGTATGCCTAGAGATCTCACCGGGGAGCTGTTTTTT. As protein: CASSMPRDLTGELFF.

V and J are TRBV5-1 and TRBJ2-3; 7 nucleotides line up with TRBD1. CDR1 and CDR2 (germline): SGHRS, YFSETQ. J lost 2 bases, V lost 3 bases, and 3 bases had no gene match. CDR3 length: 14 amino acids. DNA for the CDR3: TGCGCCAGCAGCTCGACAGGGCACACAGATACGCAGTATTTT. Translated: CASSSTGHTDTQYF.

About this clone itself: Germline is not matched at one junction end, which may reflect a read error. The CDR3 nucleotides are TGTGCCAGTAGGACAGACACTAAAGCTTTCTTT. Protein product: CASRTDTKAFF. This chain connects TRBV6-5 to TRBJ1-1; D is perhaps TRBD1 (6 bases). This CDR3 is 11 amino acids long. In germline, CDR1 is MNHEY, CDR2 SVGAGI.

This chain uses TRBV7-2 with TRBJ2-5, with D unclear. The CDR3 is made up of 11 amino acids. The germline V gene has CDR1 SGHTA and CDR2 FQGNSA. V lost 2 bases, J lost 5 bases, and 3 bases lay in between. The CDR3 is CASSLSETQYF. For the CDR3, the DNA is TGTGCCAGCAGCTTATCGGAGACCCAGTACTTC. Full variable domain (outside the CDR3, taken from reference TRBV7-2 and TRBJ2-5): GAGVSQSPSNKVTEKGKDVELRCDPISGHTALYWYRQSLGQGLEFLIYFQGNSAPDKSGLPSDRFSAERTGGSVSTLTIQRTQQEDSAVYLCASSLSETQYFGPGTRLLVL.

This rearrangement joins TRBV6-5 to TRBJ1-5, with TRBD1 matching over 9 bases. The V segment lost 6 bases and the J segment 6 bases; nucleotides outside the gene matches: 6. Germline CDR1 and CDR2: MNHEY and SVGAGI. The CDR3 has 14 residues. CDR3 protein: CASRPGQGFQPQHF. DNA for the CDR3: TGTGCCAGCAGGCCGGGACAGGGCTTTCAGCCCCAGCATTTT.

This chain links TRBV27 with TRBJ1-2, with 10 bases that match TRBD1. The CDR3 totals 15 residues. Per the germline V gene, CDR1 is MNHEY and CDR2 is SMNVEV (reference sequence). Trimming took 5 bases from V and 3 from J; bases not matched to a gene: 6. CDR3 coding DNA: TGTGCCAGCAGTCCCCTCGGACAGGGGGACTATGGCTACACCTTC. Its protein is CASSPLGQGDYGYTF.

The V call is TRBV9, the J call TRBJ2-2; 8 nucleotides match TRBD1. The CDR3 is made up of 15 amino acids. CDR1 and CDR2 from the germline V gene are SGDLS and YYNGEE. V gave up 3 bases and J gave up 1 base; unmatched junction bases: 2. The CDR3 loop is CASSAGQENTGELFF. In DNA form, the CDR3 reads TGTGCCAGCAGCGCGGGACAGGAGAACACCGGGGAGCTGTTTTTT.

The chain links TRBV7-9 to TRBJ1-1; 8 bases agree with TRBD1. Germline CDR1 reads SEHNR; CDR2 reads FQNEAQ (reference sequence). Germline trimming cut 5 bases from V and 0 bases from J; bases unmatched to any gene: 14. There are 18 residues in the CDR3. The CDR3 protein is CASSNLGQGILLNTEAFF. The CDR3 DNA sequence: TGTGCCAGCAGCAACCTCGGACAGGGTATACTGTTGAACACTGAAGCTTTCTTT.

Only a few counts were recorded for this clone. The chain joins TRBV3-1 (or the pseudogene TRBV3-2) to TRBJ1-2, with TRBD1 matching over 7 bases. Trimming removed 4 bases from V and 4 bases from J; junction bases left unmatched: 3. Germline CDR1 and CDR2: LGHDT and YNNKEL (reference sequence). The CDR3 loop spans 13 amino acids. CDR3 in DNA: TGTGCCAGCAGCCCAGGACAGGCCTATGGCTACACCTTC. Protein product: CASSPGQAYGYTF.

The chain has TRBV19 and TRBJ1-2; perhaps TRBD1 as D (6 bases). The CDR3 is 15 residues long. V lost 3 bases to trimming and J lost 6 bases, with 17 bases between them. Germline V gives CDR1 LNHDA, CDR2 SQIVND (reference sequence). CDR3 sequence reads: CASSISMAGVDGYTF. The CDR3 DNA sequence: TGTGCCAGTAGTATCTCGATGGCAGGGGTGGATGGCTACACCTTC.

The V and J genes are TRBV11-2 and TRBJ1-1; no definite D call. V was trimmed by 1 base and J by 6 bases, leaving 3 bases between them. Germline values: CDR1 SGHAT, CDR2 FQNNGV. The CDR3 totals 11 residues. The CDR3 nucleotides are TGTGCCAGCAGCTTAGTCGCTGAAGCTTTCTTT. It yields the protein CASSLVAEAFF. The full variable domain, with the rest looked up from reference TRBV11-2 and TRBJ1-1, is EAGVAQSPRYKIIEKRQSVAFWCNPISGHATLYWYQQILGQGPKLLIQFQNNGVVDDSQLPKDRFSAERLKGVDSTLKIQPAKLEDSAVYLCASSLVAEAFFGQGTRLTVV.

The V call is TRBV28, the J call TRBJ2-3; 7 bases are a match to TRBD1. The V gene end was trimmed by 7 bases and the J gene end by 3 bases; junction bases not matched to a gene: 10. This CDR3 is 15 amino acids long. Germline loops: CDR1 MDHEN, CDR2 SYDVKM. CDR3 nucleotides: TGTGCCAGCACTTACCGGGACAGAGCTACAGATACGCAGTATTTT. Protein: CASTYRDRATDTQYF. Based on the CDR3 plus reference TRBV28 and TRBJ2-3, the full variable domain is DVKVTQSSRYLVKRTGEKVFLECVQDMDHENMFWYRQDPGLGLRLIYFSYDVKMKEKGDIPEGYSVSREKKERFSLILESASTNQTSMYLCASTYRDRATDTQYFGPGTRLTVL.

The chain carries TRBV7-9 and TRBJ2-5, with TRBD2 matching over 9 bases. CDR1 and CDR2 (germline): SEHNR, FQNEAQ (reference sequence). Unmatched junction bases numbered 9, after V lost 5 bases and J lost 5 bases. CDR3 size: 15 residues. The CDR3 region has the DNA TGTGCCAGCAGCCAAACCGGGACTAGCTGGGAGACCCAGTACTTC. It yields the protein CASSQTGTSWETQYF.

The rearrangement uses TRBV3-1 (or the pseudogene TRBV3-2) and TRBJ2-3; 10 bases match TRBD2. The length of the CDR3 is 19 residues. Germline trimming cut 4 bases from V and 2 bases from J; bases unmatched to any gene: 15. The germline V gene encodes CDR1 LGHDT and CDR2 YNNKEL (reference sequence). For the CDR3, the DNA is TGTGCCAGCAGCCGGTCCCCTATAGCGGGGGGTTACCCCACAGATACGCAGTATTTT. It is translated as CASSRSPIAGGYPTDTQYF.

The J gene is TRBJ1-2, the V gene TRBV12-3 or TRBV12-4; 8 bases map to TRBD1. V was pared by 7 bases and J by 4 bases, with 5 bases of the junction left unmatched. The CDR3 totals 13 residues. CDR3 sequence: CASTLDRGYGYTF. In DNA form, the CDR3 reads TGTGCCAGCACCCTTGACAGGGGCTATGGCTACACCTTC.

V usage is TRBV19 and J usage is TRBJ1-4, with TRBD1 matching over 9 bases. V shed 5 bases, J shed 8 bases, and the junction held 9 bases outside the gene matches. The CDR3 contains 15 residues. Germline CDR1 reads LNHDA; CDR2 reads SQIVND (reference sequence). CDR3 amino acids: CASSYWGQGREKLFF. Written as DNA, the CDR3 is TGTGCCAGTAGTTACTGGGGACAGGGAAGAGAAAAACTGTTTTTT.

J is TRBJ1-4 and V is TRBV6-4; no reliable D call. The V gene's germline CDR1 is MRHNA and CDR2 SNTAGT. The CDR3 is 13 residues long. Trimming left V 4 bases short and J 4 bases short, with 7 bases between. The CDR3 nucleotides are TGTGCCAGCAGTGCTGAGCATAATGAAAAACTGTTTTTT. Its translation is CASSAEHNEKLFF.

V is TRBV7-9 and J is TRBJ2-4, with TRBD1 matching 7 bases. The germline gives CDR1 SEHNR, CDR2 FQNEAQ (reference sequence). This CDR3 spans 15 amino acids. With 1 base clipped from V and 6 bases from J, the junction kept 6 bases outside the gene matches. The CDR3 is CASSLDRNRGNIQYF. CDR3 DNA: TGTGCCAGCAGCTTAGACCGTAACAGGGGAAACATTCAGTACTTC.

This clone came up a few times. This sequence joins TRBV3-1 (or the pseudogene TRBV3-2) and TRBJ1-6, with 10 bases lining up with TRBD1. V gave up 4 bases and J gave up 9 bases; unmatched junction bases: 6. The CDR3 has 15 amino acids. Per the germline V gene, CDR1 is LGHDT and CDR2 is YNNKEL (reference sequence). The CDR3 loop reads CASSPTRTGGSPLHF. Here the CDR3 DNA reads TGTGCCAGCAGCCCCACCCGGACAGGGGGTTCACCCCTCCACTTT.

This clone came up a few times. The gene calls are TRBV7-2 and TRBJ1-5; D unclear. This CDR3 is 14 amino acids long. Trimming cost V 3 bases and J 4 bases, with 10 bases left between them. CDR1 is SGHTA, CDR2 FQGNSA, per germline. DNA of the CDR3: TGTGCCAGCAGCTTGCGGACGGGGAATCAGCCCCAGCATTTT. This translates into CASSLRTGNQPQHF.